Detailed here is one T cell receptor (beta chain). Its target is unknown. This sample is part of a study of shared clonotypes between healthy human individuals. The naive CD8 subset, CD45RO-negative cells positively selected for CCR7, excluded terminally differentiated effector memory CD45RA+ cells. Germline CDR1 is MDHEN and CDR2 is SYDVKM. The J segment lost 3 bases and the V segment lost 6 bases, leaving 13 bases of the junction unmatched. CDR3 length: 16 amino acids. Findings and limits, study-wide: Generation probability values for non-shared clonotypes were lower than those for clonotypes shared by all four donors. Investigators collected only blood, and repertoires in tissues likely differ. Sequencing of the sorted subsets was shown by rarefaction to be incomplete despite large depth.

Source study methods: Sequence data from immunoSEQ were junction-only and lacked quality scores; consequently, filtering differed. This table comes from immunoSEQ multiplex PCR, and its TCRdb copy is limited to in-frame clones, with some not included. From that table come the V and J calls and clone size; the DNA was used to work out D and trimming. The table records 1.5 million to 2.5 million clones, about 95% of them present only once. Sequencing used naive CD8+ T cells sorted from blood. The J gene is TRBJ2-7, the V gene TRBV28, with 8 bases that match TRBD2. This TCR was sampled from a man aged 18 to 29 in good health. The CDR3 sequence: CASSHPVAGGFYEQYF. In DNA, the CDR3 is TGTGCCAGCAGCCACCCGGTGGCGGGGGGATTCTACGAGCAGTACTTC.